Listed below are T cell receptor beta chains from one sample, sequenced in a study of cytomegalovirus exposure and HLA in healthy donors. Data came from immunoSEQ multiplex PCR; TCRdb stores just in-frame clones and leaves some out. This sample has around 110,000 clones, with 55% to 70% found just once. The material sequenced was PBMCs. The receptor set was obtained from a young woman in good health and CMV-seronegative. The CDR3 runs from the conserved cysteine through the conserved F or W. D genes are given only for firm matches. Not every row has a clone size; where given, it reads once, few, many or a size class.

clone size: .
D gene: .
V gene: TRBV6-6
J gene: TRBJ1-2
CDR3 DNA: TGTGCCAGCAGTTCACGGGGGATGATGGCTGGCTACACCTTC
CDR3 protein: CASSSRGMMAGYTF

clone size: .
D gene: .
V gene: TRBV28
J gene: TRBJ2-5
CDR3 DNA: TGTGCCAGCAGTTTCTGGGGCGGCCAAGAGACCCAGTACTTC
CDR3 protein: CASSFWGGQETQYF

clone size: .
D gene: TRBD1
V gene: TRBV28
J gene: TRBJ2-1
CDR3 DNA: TGTGCCAGCAGTTTATTAGGGGGCGAATACAATGAGCAGTTCTTC
CDR3 protein: CASSLLGGEYNEQFF

clone size: .
D gene: TRBD2
V gene: TRBV6-1
J gene: TRBJ2-5
CDR3 DNA: TGTGCCAGCAGTGAAGCGGGCTTAGCGGGAGGGTCCGTGGTCAATGGAGAGACCCAGTACTTC
CDR3 protein: CASSEAGLAGGSVVNGETQYF

clone size: .
D gene: TRBD1
V gene: TRBV5-5
J gene: TRBJ1-1
CDR3 DNA: TGTGCCAGCAGCCAGGGGGTTGACACTGAAGCTTTCTTT
CDR3 protein: CASSQGVDTEAFF

clone size: .
D gene: TRBD1
V gene: TRBV30
J gene: TRBJ2-3
CDR3 DNA: TGTGCCTGCCCCGGACAGGGGCCAGATACGCAGTATTTT
CDR3 protein: CACPGQGPDTQYF

clone size: .
D gene: .
V gene: TRBV9
J gene: TRBJ2-4
CDR3 DNA: TGTGCCAGCAGCGTAGGGGAGTCGGCAGGAGCCAAAAACATTCAGTACTTC
CDR3 protein: CASSVGESAGAKNIQYF

clone size: few
D gene: .
V gene: TRBV7-9
J gene: TRBJ2-7
CDR3 DNA: TGTTCCAGCAGCCTCGGGATCTACGAGCAGTACTTC
CDR3 protein: CSSSLGIYEQYF

clone size: .
D gene: .
V gene: TRBV30
J gene: TRBJ2-1
CDR3 DNA: TGTGCCTGGAGTGTGAGCAATGAGCAGTTCTTC
CDR3 protein: CAWSVSNEQFF

clone size: .
D gene: TRBD2
V gene: TRBV5-5
J gene: TRBJ2-4
CDR3 DNA: TGTGCCAGCAGCCTGGGGTCTAGCGGGGGAAACATTCAGTACTTC
CDR3 protein: CASSLGSSGGNIQYF

clone size: once
D gene: .
V gene: TRBV15
J gene: TRBJ2-1
CDR3 DNA: TGTGCCACCAGCAGGGGTCCAGGGTCAGACAATGAGCAGTTCTTC
CDR3 protein: CATSRGPGSDNEQFF

clone size: .
D gene: .
V gene: TRBV28
J gene: TRBJ2-3
CDR3 DNA: TGTGCCAGCAAAGCGGCGGGCACAGATACGCAGTATTTT
CDR3 protein: CASKAAGTDTQYF

clone size: .
D gene: .
V gene: TRBV28
J gene: TRBJ1-4
CDR3 DNA: TGTGCCAGCAGAGAAACAGGAGCAACTAATGAAAAACTGTTTTTT
CDR3 protein: CASRETGATNEKLFF

clone size: .
D gene: TRBD1
V gene: TRBV5-1
J gene: TRBJ1-6
CDR3 DNA: TGCGCCAGCAGCTTGGGGGACAGGGCTAATTCACCCCTCCACTTT
CDR3 protein: CASSLGDRANSPLHF

clone size: .
D gene: .
V gene: TRBV15
J gene: TRBJ1-4
CDR3 DNA: TGTGCCACCAGCAGTGGAGGTGTTAATGAAAAACTGTTTTTT
CDR3 protein: CATSSGGVNEKLFF

clone size: .
D gene: .
V gene: TRBV6-1
J gene: TRBJ2-7
CDR3 DNA: TGTGCCAGCAGTCCTCAGGTCCGCTCCTACGAGCAGTACTTC
CDR3 protein: CASSPQVRSYEQYF

clone size: .
D gene: .
V gene: TRBV5-1
J gene: TRBJ1-2
CDR3 DNA: TGCGCCAGCAGCTTGGAGCCGGGGTCCCCGTGGGGCTACACCTTC
CDR3 protein: CASSLEPGSPWGYTF

clone size: few
D gene: .
V gene: TRBV27
J gene: TRBJ1-1
CDR3 DNA: TGTGCCACCTCCTTTGGCCCGAACACTGAAGCTTTCTTT
CDR3 protein: CATSFGPNTEAFF

clone size: .
D gene: .
V gene: TRBV13
J gene: TRBJ2-7
CDR3 DNA: TGTGCCAGCAGCCTTCCAGGGGAGGGCCCGTACGAGCAGTACTTC
CDR3 protein: CASSLPGEGPYEQYF

clone size: few
D gene: .
V gene: TRBV28
J gene: TRBJ1-2
CDR3 DNA: TGTGCCAGCAGACTCGACAGTTACACCTTC
CDR3 protein: CASRLDSYTF

clone size: few
D gene: .
V gene: TRBV6-6
J gene: TRBJ1-2
CDR3 DNA: TGTGCCAGCAGCCCGGGGGAATATGGCTACACCTTC
CDR3 protein: CASSPGEYGYTF

clone size: .
D gene: TRBD1
V gene: TRBV19
J gene: TRBJ1-2
CDR3 DNA: TGTGCCAGTAGTATGGGGACAGCGGTTTCGTATGGCTACACCTTC
CDR3 protein: CASSMGTAVSYGYTF

clone size: .
D gene: .
V gene: TRBV9
J gene: TRBJ1-4
CDR3 DNA: TGTGCCAGCAGCTTGAGGTCCGGCAGGGGTGAAAAACTGTTTTTT
CDR3 protein: CASSLRSGRGEKLFF

clone size: .
D gene: .
V gene: TRBV7-8
J gene: TRBJ2-2
CDR3 DNA: TGTGCCAGCAGCCCGGGTTCGGGATACGGGGAGCTGTTTTTT
CDR3 protein: CASSPGSGYGELFF

clone size: few
D gene: .
V gene: TRBV5-1
J gene: TRBJ2-7
CDR3 DNA: TGCGCCAGCAGCTTGTTAGGGGCCCCGGAAATCTACGAGCAGTACTTC
CDR3 protein: CASSLLGAPEIYEQYF

clone size: .
D gene: TRBD1
V gene: TRBV6-1
J gene: TRBJ1-2
CDR3 DNA: TGTGCCAGCAGTGAAGCGGGGGGCAGGGGGGTCAACTATGGCTACACCTTC
CDR3 protein: CASSEAGGRGVNYGYTF

clone size: .
D gene: .
V gene: TRBV6-1
J gene: TRBJ2-1
CDR3 DNA: TGTGCCAGCATGGTGGTGACAGATTCCTACAATGAGCAGTTCTTC
CDR3 protein: CASMVVTDSYNEQFF

clone size: once
D gene: TRBD1
V gene: TRBV29-1
J gene: TRBJ1-2
CDR3 DNA: TGCAGCGTTGCGGGGGGACAGGGCCATAACTATGGCTACACCTTC
CDR3 protein: CSVAGGQGHNYGYTF

clone size: few
D gene: .
V gene: TRBV7-7
J gene: TRBJ2-5
CDR3 DNA: TGTGCTAGCAGCTTACGGCGGGAATACCAAGAGACCCAGTACTTC
CDR3 protein: CASSLRREYQETQYF

clone size: .
D gene: .
V gene: TRBV5-4
J gene: TRBJ2-2
CDR3 DNA: TGTGCCAGCACCCCCACCAGGGGTCAAACCGGGGAGCTGTTTTTT
CDR3 protein: CASTPTRGQTGELFF

clone size: .
D gene: TRBD2
V gene: TRBV11-2
J gene: TRBJ2-1
CDR3 DNA: TGTGCCAGCAGCTTAGCGGGACTAGCGGGAGGGAATGAGCAGTTCTTC
CDR3 protein: CASSLAGLAGGNEQFF

clone size: .
D gene: TRBD1
V gene: TRBV5-1
J gene: TRBJ2-1
CDR3 DNA: TGCGCCAGCAGCTTGGCCGGGACAGAATACAATGAGCAGTTCTTC
CDR3 protein: CASSLAGTEYNEQFF

clone size: .
D gene: TRBD1
V gene: TRBV5-4
J gene: TRBJ1-3
CDR3 DNA: TGTGCCAGCAGCGTCCGGGACAGGGGGCCAGCCACCATATATTTT
CDR3 protein: CASSVRDRGPATIYF

clone size: few
D gene: .
V gene: TRBV7-6
J gene: TRBJ1-1
CDR3 DNA: TGTGCCAGCAGCCCCCAGATGAACACTGAAGCTTTCTTT
CDR3 protein: CASSPQMNTEAFF

clone size: .
D gene: .
V gene: TRBV13
J gene: TRBJ1-1
CDR3 DNA: TGTGCCAGCAGCTCCCGATTTGACAGGATCCTCATGAACACTGAAGCTTTCTTT
CDR3 protein: CASSSRFDRILMNTEAFF

clone size: few
D gene: TRBD1
V gene: TRBV2
J gene: TRBJ1-1
CDR3 DNA: TGTGCCAGCAGTTTGAGCCTGGACAGGTTACCTGAAGCTTTCTTT
CDR3 protein: CASSLSLDRLPEAFF

clone size: .
D gene: TRBD2
V gene: TRBV6-6
J gene: TRBJ2-7
CDR3 DNA: TGTGCCAGCACCCGGACTAGTAACGAGCAGTACTTC
CDR3 protein: CASTRTSNEQYF

clone size: .
D gene: TRBD1
V gene: TRBV11-2
J gene: TRBJ2-1
CDR3 DNA: TGTGCCAGCAGCTTCCTTACCGGGACAGCTTACAATGAGCAGTTCTTC
CDR3 protein: CASSFLTGTAYNEQFF

clone size: .
D gene: .
V gene: TRBV19
J gene: TRBJ2-1
CDR3 DNA: TGTGCCAGTAGTATAGATGGAGGGGACTATGAGCAGTTCTTC
CDR3 protein: CASSIDGGDYEQFF

clone size: .
D gene: .
V gene: TRBV28
J gene: TRBJ1-2
CDR3 DNA: TGTGCCAGCAGTTTATCAGCAGGACTCTATGGCTACACCTTC
CDR3 protein: CASSLSAGLYGYTF

clone size: .
D gene: TRBD2
V gene: TRBV5-4
J gene: TRBJ2-2
CDR3 DNA: TGTGCCAGCAGCTTGGCGGGAGGGTCTAACACCGGGGAGCTGTTTTTT
CDR3 protein: CASSLAGGSNTGELFF